This TCR beta chain was recorded in a study of blood T cell repertoires in COVID-19. The overall study: PBMCs, B-cell-depleted T cells, or T cells were the source of the cDNA or gDNA that made up the material.

Authors' analysis steps: Reference gene primer amplification yielded estimated nucleated cell counts. Assay: immunoSEQ multiplex PCR; the TCRdb copy retains only in-frame clones and omits some. V, J and clone size are taken as reported in that table, and D and trimming were inferred from the DNA itself. The table includes 35,000 to 55,000 clones, roughly nine tenths detected once. V gave up 3 bases and J gave up 0 bases, with 11 bases separating them. The CDR3 consists of 15 residues. Per the germline V gene, CDR1 is KGHDR and CDR2 is SFDVKD. This clonotype was sampled from a man between 65 and 85 years old with active COVID-19. The specimen sequenced was peripheral blood. The chain links TRBV24-1 to TRBJ2-7; no clear D gene. The CDR3 region is CATSDARVTSYEQYF. For the CDR3, the DNA is TGTGCCACCAGTGATGCACGAGTTACCTCCTACGAGCAGTACTTC.